This TCR beta chain was recorded in a study of shared clonotypes between healthy human individuals. The CDR3 has 13 residues. The V end was cut by 5 bases, the J end by 6 bases, with 13 bases between. The germline CDR1 and CDR2 sequences are SNHLY and FYNNEI. Repertoires were generated with immunoSEQ multiplex PCR, while TCRdb's copy carries only in-frame clones and drops some. The sample comprises 1,100,000 or so clones, approximately 80% of which are singletons, and more than 0.45% rests with the top ten. Material for sequencing was memory CD4+ T cells from PBMCs. The sample's subset: CD45RA-negative fraction. V usage is TRBV2 and J usage is TRBJ1-2; D may be TRBD1 (5 bases). The TCR originated in a man aged 18 to 29 in good health. Some clones in this sample may be carry-over from other donors' samples. CDR3 in amino acids: CASSSIQEDGYTF. Written as DNA, the CDR3 is TGTGCCAGCAGTTCGATACAGGAGGATGGCTACACCTTC.